These 18 T cell receptor beta chains share one sample of origin, sequenced in a study of T-cell memory formation after mild COVID-19. TCRdb independently ran MiXCR on the 5' RACE reads; one entry per CDR3 protein. The sample lists about 240,000 distinct CDR3 sequences, approximately 10% occurring once. Sequences were obtained from PBMCs or a T cell subset sorted from them (not recorded which). These receptor sequences come from a man younger than 35 who had mild COVID-19 (a few samples of this study predate the infection). Cell type and time point are not known.

This clonotype appeared a few times. The chain recombines TRBV28 with TRBJ2-5, with unresolved D. V lost 3 bases and J lost 7, with 12 bases in between. Per the germline V gene, CDR1 is MDHEN and CDR2 is SYDVKM. This CDR3 region has 13 residues. The CDR3 DNA sequence: TGTGCCAGCAGTTTTCCCGGAGCTTGGACCCAGTACTTC. Amino acids: CASSFPGAWTQYF.

This clonotype showed up just a few times. The chain links TRBV5-1 to TRBJ2-7, with D unclear. The CDR3 extends over 11 amino acids. V lost 3 bases and J lost 4, with 5 bases in between. Germline values: CDR1 SGHRS, CDR2 YFSETQ. CDR3 protein: CASSWMYEQYF. In DNA form, the CDR3 reads TGCGCCAGCAGCTGGATGTACGAGCAGTACTTC. The full variable domain, rest sourced from reference TRBV5-1 and TRBJ2-7, is KAGVTQTPRYLIKTRGQQVTLSCSPISGHRSVSWYQQTPGQGLQFLFEYFSETQRNKGNFPGRFSGRQFSNSRSEMNVSTLELGDSALYLCASSWMYEQYFGPGTRLTVT.

The chain is built from TRBV4-2 and TRBJ2-3; TRBD1 matches 10 bases. The CDR3 extends over 17 amino acids. Unmatched junction bases numbered 7, after V lost 3 bases and J lost 1 base. Germline CDR1 and CDR2: LGHNA and YNFKEQ. CDR3 sequence (DNA): TGTGCCAGCAGCCAGGGCGACAGGGGGCTGGGCACAGATACGCAGTATTTT. Protein: CASSQGDRGLGTDTQYF.

This clonotype was seen a few times. The chain links TRBV12-3 or TRBV12-4 to TRBJ2-5; TRBD2 agrees at 8 bases. The CDR3 runs to 14 residues. V lost 6 bases and J lost 5; bases outside the gene matches: 8. The CDR3 loop is CASSWGLVPETQYF. The CDR3, as DNA: TGTGCCAGCAGCTGGGGACTAGTTCCCGAGACCCAGTACTTC.

This clonotype was picked up many times. V is TRBV12-3 or TRBV12-4 and J is TRBJ1-4; 7 positions agree with TRBD1. CDR3 size: 14 residues. V was clipped by 6 bases and J by 3 bases; unmatched bases: 4. This chain's CDR3 is CASRRGRANEKLFF. CDR3 DNA: TGTGCCAGCAGGAGGGGGCGTGCTAATGAAAAACTGTTTTTT.

In this sample, this clonotype turned up many times. The CDR3 DNA reads as TGTGCCAGCAGCTTAACTCATGGACAGGGGGAAAACATTCAGTACTTC. Its translation is CASSLTHGQGENIQYF. The chain recombines TRBV7-8 with TRBJ2-4; TRBD1 aligns across 10 bases. Germline V CDR1 and CDR2: SGHVS, FQNEAQ. The CDR3 is made up of 16 amino acids. The J segment lost 5 bases and the V segment lost 2 bases, leaving 6 bases of the junction unmatched.

The chain couples TRBV7-9 to TRBJ2-3, with D possibly matching TRBD2 (6 bases). Trimming pared 4 bases from V and 2 bases from J, leaving 19 bases between. The CDR3 covers 17 residues. Per the germline V gene, CDR1 is SEHNR and CDR2 is FQNEAQ (reference sequence). In DNA, the CDR3 is TGTGCCAGCAGCTACCTTCGCGGCGGGAAGACCACAGATACGCAGTATTTT. Protein: CASSYLRGGKTTDTQYF. Filled out from reference TRBV7-9 and TRBJ2-3, the complete variable domain reads DTGVSQNPRHKITKRGQNVTFRCDPISEHNRLYWYRQTLGQGPEFLTYFQNEAQLEKSRLLSDRFSAERPKGSFSTLEIQRTEQGDSAMYLCASSYLRGGKTTDTQYFGPGTRLTVL.

This chain links TRBV5-1 with TRBJ2-1, with TRBD2 as a possible D gene (6 bases). Trimming pared 3 bases from V and 3 bases from J, leaving 13 bases between. This CDR3 region has 15 residues. Germline values: CDR1 SGHRS, CDR2 YFSETQ. CDR3 sequence: CASSWSGLYYNEQFF. CDR3 DNA sequence: TGCGCCAGCAGCTGGTCGGGACTCTACTACAATGAGCAGTTCTTC.

This clonotype has just a few counts. The J gene is TRBJ2-1, the V gene TRBV7-2, with 7 bases lining up with TRBD1. The CDR3 is 15 amino acids. CDR1 is SGHTA and CDR2 is FQGNSA in the germline V gene. V trimming: 1 base; J trimming: 6 bases; junction bases outside the gene matches: 6. CDR3 protein: CASSLDRGPFNEQFF. In DNA, the CDR3 is TGTGCCAGCAGCTTAGACAGGGGCCCCTTCAATGAGCAGTTCTTC.

A word on this clonotype: Germline is not matched at one junction end, which may reflect a read error. The V and J genes are TRBV4-1 and TRBJ2-5; D possibly uses TRBD1 or TRBD2 (5 bases each). Germline V gene data show CDR1 as MGHRA and CDR2 as YSYEKL. There are 14 residues in the CDR3. The chain's CDR3 is CASSQDWDQETQYF. CDR3 sequence (DNA): TGCGCCAGCAGCCAAGATTGGGACCAGGAGACCCAGTACTTC.

This clonotype was seen many times. The chain joins TRBV5-5 to TRBJ2-1, with 11 bases fitting TRBD1. J was trimmed by 8 bases and V by 3 bases; bases with no gene match: 4. Germline CDR1 is SGHKS and CDR2 is YYEKEE (reference sequence). This CDR3 has 14 residues. The CDR3 protein is CASSSDRGHDEQFF. Here the CDR3 DNA reads TGTGCCAGCAGCTCGGACAGGGGGCACGATGAGCAGTTCTTC. Using reference TRBV5-5 and TRBJ2-1 for the parts outside the CDR3, the full variable domain is DAGVTQSPTHLIKTRGQQVTLRCSPISGHKSVSWYQQVLGQGPQFIFQYYEKEERGRGNFPDRFSARQFPNYSSELNVNALLLGDSALYLCASSSDRGHDEQFFGPGTRLTVL.

The J gene is TRBJ2-5, the V gene TRBV5-6; unclear D gene. Trimming cost V 0 bases and J 5 bases, with 11 bases left between them. Per the germline V gene, CDR1 is SGHDT and CDR2 is YYEEEE. This CDR3 has 14 residues. The CDR3 bases are TGTGCCAGCAGCTTGGCCCTAGTCGTGGAGACCCAGTACTTC. Translation: CASSLALVVETQYF.

This clonotype occurred a few times. This chain links TRBV5-1 with TRBJ2-5; 11 bases are a match to TRBD2. The trim removed 0 bases at V and 3 bases at J, leaving 13 bases unmatched. Germline V gives CDR1 SGHRS, CDR2 YFSETQ. The CDR3 loop spans 19 amino acids. The DNA for the CDR3 is TGCGCCAGCAGCTTGGTCGTTAGCGGGGGGGCCGGTACGGAAGAGACCCAGTACTTC. It yields the protein CASSLVVSGGAGTEETQYF.

This clonotype was seen a few times. V is TRBV25-1 and J is TRBJ2-2, with 8 positions matching TRBD1. Germline V gives CDR1 MGHDK, CDR2 SYGVNS. This CDR3 spans 15 amino acids. The trim removed 4 bases at V and 5 bases at J, leaving 6 bases unmatched. CDR3 sequence: CASSAGQGRTGELFF. CDR3 bases: TGTGCCAGCAGTGCAGGACAGGGAAGAACCGGGGAGCTGTTTTTT.

This rearrangement joins TRBV12-3 or TRBV12-4 to TRBJ1-2; 7 nucleotides agree with TRBD1. This CDR3 region has 13 residues. With 7 bases clipped from V and 4 bases from J, the junction kept 6 bases outside the gene matches. CDR3 in amino acids: CASTLGQFYGYTF. The CDR3, as DNA: TGTGCCAGCACCCTGGGACAGTTCTATGGCTACACCTTC.

This clonotype was seen only a few times. V is TRBV4-3 and J is TRBJ2-7; 8 nucleotides align to TRBD1. The CDR3 extends over 15 amino acids. V trimming: 5 bases; J trimming: 4 bases; junction bases outside the gene matches: 10. Germline CDR1 is LGHNA and CDR2 is YSLEER. CDR3 nucleotide sequence: TGCGCCAGCAGCGCTCACAGGGGGTTGGTTTACGAGCAGTACTTC. The encoded protein is CASSAHRGLVYEQYF.

The V gene is TRBV5-1, the J gene TRBJ2-5; D remains unclear. This CDR3 spans 13 amino acids. Trimming left V 0 bases short and J 4 bases short, with 7 bases between. Looked up from germline, CDR1 is SGHRS and CDR2 is YFSETQ. CDR3 loop: CASSLVGAETQYF. DNA for the CDR3: TGCGCCAGCAGCTTGGTAGGCGCAGAGACCCAGTACTTC.

This chain links TRBV9 with TRBJ2-3; D not certain. The germline V gene has CDR1 SGDLS and CDR2 YYNGEE. With 4 bases removed from V and 7 bases from J, the gap between germline ends came to 13 bases. The CDR3 sequence is 13 residues long. The CDR3 DNA follows: TGTGCCAGCAGCCCGGCAGAGCGCTATACGCAGTATTTT. This translates into CASSPAERYTQYF.